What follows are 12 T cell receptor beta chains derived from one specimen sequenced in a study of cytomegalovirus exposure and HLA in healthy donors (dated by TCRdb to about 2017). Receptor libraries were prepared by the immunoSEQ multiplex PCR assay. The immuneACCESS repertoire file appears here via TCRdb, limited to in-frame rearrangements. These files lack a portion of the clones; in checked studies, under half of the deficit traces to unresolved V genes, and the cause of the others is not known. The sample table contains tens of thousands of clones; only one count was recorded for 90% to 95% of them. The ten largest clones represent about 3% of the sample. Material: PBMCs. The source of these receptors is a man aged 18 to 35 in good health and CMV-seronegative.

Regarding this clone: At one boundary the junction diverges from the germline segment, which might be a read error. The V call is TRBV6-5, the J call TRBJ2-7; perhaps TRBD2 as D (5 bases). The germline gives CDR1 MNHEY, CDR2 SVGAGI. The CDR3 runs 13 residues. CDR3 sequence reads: CASSYSPGYVQYF. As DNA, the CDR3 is TGTGCCAGCAGTTACTCCCCGGGGTACGTGCAGTACTTC.

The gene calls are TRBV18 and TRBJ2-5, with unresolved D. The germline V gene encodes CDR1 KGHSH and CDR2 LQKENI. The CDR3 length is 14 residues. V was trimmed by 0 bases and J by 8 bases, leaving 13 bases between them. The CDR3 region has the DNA TGTGCCAGCTCACCACCGGCCAACCTAGACACCCAGTACTTC. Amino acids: CASSPPANLDTQYF. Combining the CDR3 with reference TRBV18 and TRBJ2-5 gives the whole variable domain NAGVMQNPRHLVRRRGQEARLRCSPMKGHSHVYWYRQLPEEGLKFMVYLQKENIIDESGMPKERFSAEFPKEGPSILRIQQVVRGDSAAYFCASSPPANLDTQYFGPGTRLLVL.

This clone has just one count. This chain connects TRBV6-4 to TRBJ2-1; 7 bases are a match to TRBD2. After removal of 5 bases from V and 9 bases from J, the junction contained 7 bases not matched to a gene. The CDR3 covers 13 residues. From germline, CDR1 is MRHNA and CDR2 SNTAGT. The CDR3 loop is CASSPREDSEQFF. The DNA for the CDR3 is TGTGCCAGCAGTCCCCGGGAGGATTCTGAGCAGTTCTTC.

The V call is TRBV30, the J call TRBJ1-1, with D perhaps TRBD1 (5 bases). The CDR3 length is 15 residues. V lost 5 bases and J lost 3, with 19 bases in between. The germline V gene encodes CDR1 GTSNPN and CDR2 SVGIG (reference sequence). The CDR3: CAWRSWGLGYTEAFF. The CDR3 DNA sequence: TGTGCCTGGCGCTCGTGGGGACTGGGGTACACTGAAGCTTTCTTT.

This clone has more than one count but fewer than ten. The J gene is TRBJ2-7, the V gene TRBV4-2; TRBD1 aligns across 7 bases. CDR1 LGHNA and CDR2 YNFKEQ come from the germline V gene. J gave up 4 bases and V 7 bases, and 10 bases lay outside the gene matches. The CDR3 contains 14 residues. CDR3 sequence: CASIRGDRSYEQYF. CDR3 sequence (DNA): TGTGCCAGCATCCGAGGGGACAGAAGTTACGAGCAGTACTTC.

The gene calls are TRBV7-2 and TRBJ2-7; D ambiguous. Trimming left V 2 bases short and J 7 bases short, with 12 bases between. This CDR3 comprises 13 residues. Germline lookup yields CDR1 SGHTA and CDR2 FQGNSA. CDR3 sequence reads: CASSLSLRREQYF. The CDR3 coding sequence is TGTGCCAGCAGCTTAAGTCTTCGTCGGGAGCAGTACTTC.

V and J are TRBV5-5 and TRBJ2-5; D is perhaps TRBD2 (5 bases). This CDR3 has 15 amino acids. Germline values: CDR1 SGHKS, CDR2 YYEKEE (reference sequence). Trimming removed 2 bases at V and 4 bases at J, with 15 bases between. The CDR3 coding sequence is TGTGCCAGCAGCTTCGGTCCCGGAGAGGGAGAGACCCAGTACTTC. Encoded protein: CASSFGPGEGETQYF.

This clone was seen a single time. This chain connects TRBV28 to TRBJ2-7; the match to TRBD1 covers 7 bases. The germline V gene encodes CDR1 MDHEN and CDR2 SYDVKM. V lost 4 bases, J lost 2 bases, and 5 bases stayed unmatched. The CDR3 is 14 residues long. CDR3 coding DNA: TGTGCCAGCAGTTCCGGGACAGTAGCCTACGAGCAGTACTTC. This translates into CASSSGTVAYEQYF.

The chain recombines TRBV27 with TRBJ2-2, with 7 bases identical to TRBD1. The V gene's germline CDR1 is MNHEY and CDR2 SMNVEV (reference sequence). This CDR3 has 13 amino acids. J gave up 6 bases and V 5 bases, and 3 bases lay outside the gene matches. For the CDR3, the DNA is TGTGCCAGCAGTCCCACAGGGGCCGGGGAGCTGTTTTTT. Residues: CASSPTGAGELFF.

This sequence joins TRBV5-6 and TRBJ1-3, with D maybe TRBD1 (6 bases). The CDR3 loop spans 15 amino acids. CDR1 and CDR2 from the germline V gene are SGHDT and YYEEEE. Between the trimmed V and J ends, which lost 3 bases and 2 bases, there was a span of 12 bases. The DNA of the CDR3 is TGTGCCAGCAGCTCCGGGGACACTGCTGGAAACACCATATATTTT. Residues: CASSSGDTAGNTIYF.

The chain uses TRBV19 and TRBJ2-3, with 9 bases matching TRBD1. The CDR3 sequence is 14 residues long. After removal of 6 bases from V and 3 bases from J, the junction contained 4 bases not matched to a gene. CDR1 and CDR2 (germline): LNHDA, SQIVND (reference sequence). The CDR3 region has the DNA TGTGCCAGTAGCCCTGGACAGGGGACAGATACGCAGTATTTT. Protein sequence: CASSPGQGTDTQYF.

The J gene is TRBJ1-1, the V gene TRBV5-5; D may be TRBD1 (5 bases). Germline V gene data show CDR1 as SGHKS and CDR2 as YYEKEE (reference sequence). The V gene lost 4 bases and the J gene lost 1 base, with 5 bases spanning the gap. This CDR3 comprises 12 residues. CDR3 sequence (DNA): TGTGCCAGCAGCCAGGGGAACACTGAAGCTTTCTTT. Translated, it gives CASSQGNTEAFF. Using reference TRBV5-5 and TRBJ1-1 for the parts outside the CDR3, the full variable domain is DAGVTQSPTHLIKTRGQQVTLRCSPISGHKSVSWYQQVLGQGPQFIFQYYEKEERGRGNFPDRFSARQFPNYSSELNVNALLLGDSALYLCASSQGNTEAFFGQGTRLTVV.